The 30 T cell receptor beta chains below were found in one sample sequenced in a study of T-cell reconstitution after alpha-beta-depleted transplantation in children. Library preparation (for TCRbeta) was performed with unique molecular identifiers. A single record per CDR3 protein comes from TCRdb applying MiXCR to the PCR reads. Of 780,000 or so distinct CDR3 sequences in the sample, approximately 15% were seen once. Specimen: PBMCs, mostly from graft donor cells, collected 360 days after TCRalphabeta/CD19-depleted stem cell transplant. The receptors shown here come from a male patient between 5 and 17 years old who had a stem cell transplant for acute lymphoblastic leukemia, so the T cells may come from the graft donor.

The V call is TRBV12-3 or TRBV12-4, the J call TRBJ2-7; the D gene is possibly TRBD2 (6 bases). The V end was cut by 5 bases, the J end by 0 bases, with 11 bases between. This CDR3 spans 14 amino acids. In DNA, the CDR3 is TGTGCCAGCAGTCACTACGGGAGCTCCTACGAGCAGTACTTC. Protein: CASSHYGSSYEQYF.

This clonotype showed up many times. The CDR3 nucleotides read TGTGCCAGCCTTAGGAGGGAAGGTTCGAACACTGAAGCTTTCTTT. Translation: CASLRREGSNTEAFF. The chain carries TRBV7-8 and TRBJ1-1; D not resolved. The CDR3 is 15 residues long. The V end was cut by 8 bases, the J end by 1 base, with 17 bases between. The germline V gene has CDR1 SGHVS and CDR2 FQNEAQ.

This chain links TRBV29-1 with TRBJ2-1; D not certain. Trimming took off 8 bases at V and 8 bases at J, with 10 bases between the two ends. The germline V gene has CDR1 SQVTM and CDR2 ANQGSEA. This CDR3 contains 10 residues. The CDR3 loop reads CSTRIDEQFF. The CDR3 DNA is TGCAGCACGAGAATCGATGAGCAGTTCTTC.

This chain's CDR3 is CSVKDSGNEKLFF. CDR3 nucleotides: TGCAGCGTGAAAGACAGCGGGAATGAAAAACTGTTTTTT. The chain carries TRBV29-1 and TRBJ1-4, with D perhaps TRBD1 (5 bases). Trimming cost V 6 bases and J 5 bases, with 13 bases left between them. The length of the CDR3 is 13 residues. Germline-derived CDR1 and CDR2 are SQVTM and ANQGSEA.

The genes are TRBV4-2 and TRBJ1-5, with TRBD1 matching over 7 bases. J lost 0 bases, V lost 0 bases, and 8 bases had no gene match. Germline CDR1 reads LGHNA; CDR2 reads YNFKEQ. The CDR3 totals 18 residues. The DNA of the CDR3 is TGTGCCAGCAGCCAAGAGACAGGGCATTCCTATAGCAATCAGCCCCAGCATTTT. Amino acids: CASSQETGHSYSNQPQHF.

In DNA, the CDR3 is TGTGCCAGCTCACCAGCAGGGAGTTTGAATGAGCAGTTCTTC. Its translation: CASSPAGSLNEQFF. J is TRBJ2-1 and V is TRBV18, with D perhaps being TRBD1 or TRBD2 (5 bases each). Trimming left V 2 bases short and J 7 bases short, with 12 bases between. This CDR3 comprises 14 residues. Germline V gene sequence: CDR1 KGHSH, CDR2 LQKENI.

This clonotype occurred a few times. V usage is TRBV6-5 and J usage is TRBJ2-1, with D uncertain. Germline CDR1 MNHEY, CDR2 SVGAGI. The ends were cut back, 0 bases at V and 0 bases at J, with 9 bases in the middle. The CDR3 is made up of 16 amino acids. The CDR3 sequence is CASSYSWRSSYNEQFF. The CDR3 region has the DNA TGTGCCAGCAGTTACTCGTGGCGGAGCTCCTACAATGAGCAGTTCTTC.

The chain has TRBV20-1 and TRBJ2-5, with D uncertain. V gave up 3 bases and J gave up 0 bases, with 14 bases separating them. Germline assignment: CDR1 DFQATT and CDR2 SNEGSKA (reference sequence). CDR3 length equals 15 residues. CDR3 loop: CSASLNSWYQETQYF. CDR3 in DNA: TGCAGTGCTAGCTTAAATAGTTGGTACCAAGAGACCCAGTACTTC.

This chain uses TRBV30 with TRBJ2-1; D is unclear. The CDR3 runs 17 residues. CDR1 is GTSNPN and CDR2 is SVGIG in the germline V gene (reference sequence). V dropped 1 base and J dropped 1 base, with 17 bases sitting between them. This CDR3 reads CAWSAERSSVSYNEQFF. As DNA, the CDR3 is TGTGCCTGGAGTGCTGAGCGATCAAGCGTGTCCTACAATGAGCAGTTCTTC.

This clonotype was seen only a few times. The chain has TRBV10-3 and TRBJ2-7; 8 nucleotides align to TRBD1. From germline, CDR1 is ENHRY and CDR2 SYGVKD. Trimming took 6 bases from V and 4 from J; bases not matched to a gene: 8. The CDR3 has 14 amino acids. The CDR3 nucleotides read TGTGCCATCAGACGGACAGGGAGTCAATACGAGCAGTACTTC. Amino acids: CAIRRTGSQYEQYF.

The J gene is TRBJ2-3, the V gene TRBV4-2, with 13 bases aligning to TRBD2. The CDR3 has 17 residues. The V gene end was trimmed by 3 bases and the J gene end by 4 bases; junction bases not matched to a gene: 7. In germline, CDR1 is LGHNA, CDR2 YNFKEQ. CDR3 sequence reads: CASSQLGTSGTSDTQYF. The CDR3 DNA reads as TGTGCCAGCAGCCAGCTAGGGACTAGCGGGACTTCAGATACGCAGTATTTT.

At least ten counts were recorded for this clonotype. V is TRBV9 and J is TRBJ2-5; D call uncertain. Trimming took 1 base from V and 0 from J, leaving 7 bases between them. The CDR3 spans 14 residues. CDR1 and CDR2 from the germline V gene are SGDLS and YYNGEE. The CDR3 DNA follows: TGTGCCAGCAGCGTAAGACTTAACCAAGAGACCCAGTACTTC. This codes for CASSVRLNQETQYF.

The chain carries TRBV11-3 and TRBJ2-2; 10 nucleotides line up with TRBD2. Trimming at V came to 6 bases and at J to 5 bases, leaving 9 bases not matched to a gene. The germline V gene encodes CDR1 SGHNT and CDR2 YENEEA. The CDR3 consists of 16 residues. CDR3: CASRATSGTHTGELFF. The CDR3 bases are TGTGCCAGCAGGGCAACTAGCGGGACCCATACCGGGGAGCTGTTTTTT.

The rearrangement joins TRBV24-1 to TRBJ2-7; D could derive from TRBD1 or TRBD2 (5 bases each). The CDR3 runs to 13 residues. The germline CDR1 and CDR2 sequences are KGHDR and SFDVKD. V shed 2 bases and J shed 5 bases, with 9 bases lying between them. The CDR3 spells CATSDSGTHEQYF. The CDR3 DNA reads TGTGCCACCAGTGATTCCGGGACCCACGAGCAGTACTTC.

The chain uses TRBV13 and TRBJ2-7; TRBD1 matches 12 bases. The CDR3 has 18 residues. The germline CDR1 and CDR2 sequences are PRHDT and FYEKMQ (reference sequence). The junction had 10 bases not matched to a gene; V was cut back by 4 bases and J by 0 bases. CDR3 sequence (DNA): TGTGCCAGCAGCTCGGAACGGGACAGGGGGCCCAGCTCCTACGAGCAGTACTTC. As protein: CASSSERDRGPSSYEQYF.

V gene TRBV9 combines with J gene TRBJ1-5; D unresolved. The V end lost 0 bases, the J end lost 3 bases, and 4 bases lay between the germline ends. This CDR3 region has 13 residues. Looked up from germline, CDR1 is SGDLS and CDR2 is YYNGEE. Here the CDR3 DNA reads TGTGCCAGCAGCGTAGGATTCAATCAGCCCCAGCATTTT. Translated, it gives CASSVGFNQPQHF.

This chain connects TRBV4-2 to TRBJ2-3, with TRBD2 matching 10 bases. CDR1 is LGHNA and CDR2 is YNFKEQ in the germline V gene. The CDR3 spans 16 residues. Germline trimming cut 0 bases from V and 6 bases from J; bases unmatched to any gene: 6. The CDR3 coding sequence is TGTGCCAGCAGCCAAGAGGCTAGCGGGAGATGGGATACGCAGTATTTT. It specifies CASSQEASGRWDTQYF.

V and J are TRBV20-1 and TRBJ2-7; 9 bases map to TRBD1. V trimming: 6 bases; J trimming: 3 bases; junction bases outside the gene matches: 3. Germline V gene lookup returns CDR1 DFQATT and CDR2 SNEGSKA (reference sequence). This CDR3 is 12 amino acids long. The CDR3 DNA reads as TGCAGTGCCAGGGACAGGGACTACGAGCAGTACTTC. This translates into CSARDRDYEQYF.

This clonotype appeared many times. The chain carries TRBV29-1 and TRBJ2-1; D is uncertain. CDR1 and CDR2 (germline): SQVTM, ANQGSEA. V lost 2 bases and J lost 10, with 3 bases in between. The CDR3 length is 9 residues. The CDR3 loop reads CSVEREQFF. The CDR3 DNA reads TGCAGCGTTGAAAGGGAGCAGTTCTTC.

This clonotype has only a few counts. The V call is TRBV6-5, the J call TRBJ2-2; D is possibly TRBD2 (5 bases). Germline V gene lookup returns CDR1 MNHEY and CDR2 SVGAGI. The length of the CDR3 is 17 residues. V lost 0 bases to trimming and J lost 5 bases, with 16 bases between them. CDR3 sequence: CASSYSRTGFATGELFF. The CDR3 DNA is TGTGCCAGCAGTTACTCGAGAACGGGATTTGCGACCGGGGAGCTGTTTTTT.

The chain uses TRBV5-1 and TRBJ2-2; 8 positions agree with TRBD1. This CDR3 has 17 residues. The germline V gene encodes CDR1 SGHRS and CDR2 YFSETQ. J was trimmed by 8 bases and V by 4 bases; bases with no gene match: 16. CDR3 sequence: CASSLLNTGTGTGELFF. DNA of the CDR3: TGCGCCAGCAGCCTTCTCAACACCGGGACAGGCACTGGGGAGCTGTTTTTT.

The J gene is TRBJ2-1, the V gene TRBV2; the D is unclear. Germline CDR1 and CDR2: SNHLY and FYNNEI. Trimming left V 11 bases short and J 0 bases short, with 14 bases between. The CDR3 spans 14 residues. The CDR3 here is CAGLDRLSYNEQFF. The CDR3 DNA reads TGTGCCGGGTTGGACCGCCTCTCCTACAATGAGCAGTTCTTC.

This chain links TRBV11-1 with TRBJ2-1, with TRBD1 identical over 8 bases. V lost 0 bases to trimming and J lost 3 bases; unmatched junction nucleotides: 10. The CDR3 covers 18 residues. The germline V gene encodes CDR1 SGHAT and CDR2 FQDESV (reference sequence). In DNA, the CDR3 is TGTGCCAGCAGCTTAGCCCTTCTAACAGGGGGACACTACAATGAGCAGTTCTTC. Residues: CASSLALLTGGHYNEQFF.

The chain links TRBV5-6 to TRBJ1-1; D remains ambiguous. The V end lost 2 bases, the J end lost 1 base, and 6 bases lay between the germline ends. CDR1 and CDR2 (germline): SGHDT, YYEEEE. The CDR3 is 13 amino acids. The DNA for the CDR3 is TGTGCCAGCAGCTTTCCCCCGAACACTGAAGCTTTCTTT. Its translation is CASSFPPNTEAFF.

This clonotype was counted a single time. CDR3 residues: CASSGDPPQAFF. In DNA, the CDR3 is TGTGCCAGCAGTGGGGACCCTCCCCAAGCTTTCTTT. V and J are TRBV28 and TRBJ1-1, with D possibly TRBD1 on 5 matching bases. There are 12 residues in the CDR3. Trimming pared 5 bases from V and 9 bases from J, leaving 13 bases between. From germline, CDR1 is MDHEN and CDR2 SYDVKM.

CDR3 loop: CAISDSDGGATYEQYF. The CDR3, as DNA: TGTGCCATCAGTGACTCTGACGGAGGTGCTACCTACGAGCAGTACTTC. This chain joins TRBV10-3 and TRBJ2-7, with D perhaps TRBD2 (5 bases). The CDR3 is made up of 16 amino acids. Germline V lookup: CDR1 ENHRY, CDR2 SYGVKD. The ends were cut back, 3 bases at V and 2 bases at J, with 17 bases in the middle.

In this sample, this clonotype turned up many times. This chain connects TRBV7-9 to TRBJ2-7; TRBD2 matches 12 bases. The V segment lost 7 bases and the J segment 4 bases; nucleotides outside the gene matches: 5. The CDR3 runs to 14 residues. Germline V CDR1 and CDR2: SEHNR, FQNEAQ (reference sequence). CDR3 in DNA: TGTGCCAGCATCATGACTAGCGGGGGTTACGAGCAGTACTTC. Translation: CASIMTSGGYEQYF.

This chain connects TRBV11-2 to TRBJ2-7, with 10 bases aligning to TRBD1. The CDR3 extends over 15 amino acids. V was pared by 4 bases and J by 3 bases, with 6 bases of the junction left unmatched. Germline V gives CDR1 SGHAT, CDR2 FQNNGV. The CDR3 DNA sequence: TGTGCCAGCAGCTCCCCGGACAGGGGGGTCTACGAGCAGTACTTC. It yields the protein CASSSPDRGVYEQYF.

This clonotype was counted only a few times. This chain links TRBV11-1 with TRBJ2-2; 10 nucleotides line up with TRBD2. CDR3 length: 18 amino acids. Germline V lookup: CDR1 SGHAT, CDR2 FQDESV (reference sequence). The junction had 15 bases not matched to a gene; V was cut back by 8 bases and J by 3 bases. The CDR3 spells CASSFIEGLAGDTGELFF. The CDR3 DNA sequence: TGTGCCAGCTCATTTATAGAGGGTCTAGCGGGAGACACCGGGGAGCTGTTTTTT.

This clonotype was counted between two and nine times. The CDR3 here is CASSFWGTGASVYGYTF. For the CDR3, the DNA is TGCGCCAGCAGCTTCTGGGGGACAGGGGCTTCCGTCTATGGCTACACCTTC. The V gene is TRBV5-1, the J gene TRBJ1-2; TRBD1 matches 10 bases. V gave up 2 bases and J gave up 4 bases; unmatched junction bases: 11. Germline CDR1 is SGHRS and CDR2 is YFSETQ. The CDR3 is 17 residues long.